These 21 T cell receptor beta chains share one sample of origin, sequenced in a study of cytomegalovirus exposure and HLA in healthy donors. 60 Vbeta and 13 Jbeta primers were used in PCR. TCRdb's table, derived via immunoSEQ multiplex PCR, lists solely in-frame clones and lacks some. The table includes around 120,000 clones, about 73% detected once. The sequenced sample was PBMCs. Receptor source: a woman in her 40s in good health and CMV-seronegative.

V usage is TRBV18 and J usage is TRBJ2-3; TRBD2 aligns across 14 bases. V lost 6 bases and J lost 6; bases outside the gene matches: 8. Germline values: CDR1 KGHSH, CDR2 LQKENI. The CDR3 consists of 16 residues. CDR3 DNA: TGTGCCAGCTCCGGTGGACTAGCGGGGGGAGGCGATACGCAGTATTTT. Encoded protein: CASSGGLAGGGDTQYF.

The chain joins TRBV4-3 to TRBJ2-1; the match to TRBD2 covers 7 bases. Trimming removed 4 bases from V and 7 bases from J; junction bases left unmatched: 13. CDR1 LGHNA and CDR2 YSLEER come from the germline V gene. This CDR3 contains 16 residues. The CDR3 loop reads CASSPSRRGLENEQFF. In DNA, the CDR3 is TGCGCCAGCAGCCCCTCTAGGCGGGGGTTAGAGAATGAGCAGTTCTTC.

The chain joins TRBV19 to TRBJ2-3; no firm D call. This CDR3 has 15 residues. Per germline, CDR1 LNHDA and CDR2 SQIVND (reference sequence). The germline V and J ends were trimmed by 1 base and 2 bases, with 10 bases remaining between them. CDR3 sequence (DNA): TGTGCCAGTAGTATAGGGTCCAGGATCACAGATACGCAGTATTTT. Its protein is CASSIGSRITDTQYF.

V gene TRBV4-1 combines with J gene TRBJ1-3; a possible D gene is TRBD1 (6 bases). There are 16 residues in the CDR3. V was pared by 4 bases and J by 4 bases, with 17 bases between. The germline CDR1 and CDR2 sequences are MGHRA and YSYEKL. CDR3 DNA: TGCGCCAGCAGCCCCGACAGGACCTACTCAGGAAACACCATATATTTT. This encodes CASSPDRTYSGNTIYF.

The J gene is TRBJ2-2, the V gene TRBV30; TRBD2 is a possible D gene (5 bases). This CDR3 has 14 amino acids. Looked up from germline, CDR1 is GTSNPN and CDR2 is SVGIG (reference sequence). Trimming took 3 bases from V and 2 from J, leaving 10 bases between them. CDR3 DNA: TGTGCCTGGAGATGGGCGGGTAACACCGGGGAGCTGTTTTTT. Its translation is CAWRWAGNTGELFF.

V gene TRBV6-4 combines with J gene TRBJ2-3; D perhaps matches TRBD2 (6 bases). The germline gives CDR1 MRHNA, CDR2 SNTAGT. The V end was cut by 4 bases, the J end by 2 bases, with 10 bases between. CDR3 length: 14 amino acids. DNA for the CDR3: TGTGCCAGCAGTGGACTAGGGGACACAGATACGCAGTATTTT. This translates into CASSGLGDTDTQYF.

V usage is TRBV5-4 and J usage is TRBJ2-3, with 8 bases aligning to TRBD2. Germline V gives CDR1 SGHNT, CDR2 YYREEE (reference sequence). The CDR3 length is 17 residues. With 2 bases clipped from V and 2 bases from J, the junction kept 10 bases outside the gene matches. DNA of the CDR3: TGTGCCAGCAGCTTTAGGGCGGGGGGCCCTACCACAGATACGCAGTATTTT. It yields the protein CASSFRAGGPTTDTQYF. Supplemented by reference TRBV5-4 and TRBJ2-3, the full variable domain reads ETGVTQSPTHLIKTRGQQVTLRCSSQSGHNTVSWYQQALGQGPQFIFQYYREEENGRGNFPPRFSGLQFPNYSSELNVNALELDDSALYLCASSFRAGGPTTDTQYFGPGTRLTVL.

This clone has just one count. The chain has TRBV7-2 and TRBJ2-7; TRBD1 matches 8 bases. Germline V gene sequence: CDR1 SGHTA, CDR2 FQGNSA. Unmatched junction bases numbered 6, after V lost 3 bases and J lost 5 bases. This CDR3 is built from 14 residues. The CDR3 is CASSFGQGGHEQYF. The CDR3 bases are TGTGCCAGCAGCTTCGGACAGGGTGGGCACGAGCAGTACTTC. The variable domain in full, completed from reference TRBV7-2 and TRBJ2-7, reads GAGVSQSPSNKVTEKGKDVELRCDPISGHTALYWYRQSLGQGLEFLIYFQGNSAPDKSGLPSDRFSAERTGGSVSTLTIQRTQQEDSAVYLCASSFGQGGHEQYFGPGTRLTVT.

The chain uses TRBV28 and TRBJ2-7, with D tentatively TRBD2 (5 bases). In germline, CDR1 is MDHEN, CDR2 SYDVKM. The CDR3 covers 13 residues. With 3 bases removed from V and 8 bases from J, the gap between germline ends came to 14 bases. CDR3 sequence: CASSLEADHKQYF. In DNA, the CDR3 is TGTGCCAGCAGTTTGGAGGCAGACCATAAGCAGTACTTC.

In its sample, this clone was seen once. The chain joins TRBV5-5 to TRBJ2-3, with D perhaps TRBD1 (5 bases). CDR3 length: 16 residues. The germline V and J ends were trimmed by 0 bases and 0 bases, with 11 bases remaining between them. Germline assignment: CDR1 SGHKS and CDR2 YYEKEE (reference sequence). CDR3 nucleotides: TGTGCCAGCAGCTTGGTACTGACAGCTAGCACAGATACGCAGTATTTT. It is translated as CASSLVLTASTDTQYF.

The V call is TRBV7-8, the J call TRBJ2-1; 10 bases are a match to TRBD2. The V and J ends lost 5 bases and 2 bases, in that order; junction bases with no gene match: 6. Germline V lookup: CDR1 SGHVS, CDR2 FQNEAQ. This CDR3 has 16 residues. CDR3 residues: CASSPWTSGAYNEQFF. CDR3 DNA: TGTGCCAGCAGCCCTTGGACTAGCGGAGCCTACAATGAGCAGTTCTTC.

This chain connects TRBV9 to TRBJ2-5; 7 bases line up with TRBD1. CDR1 and CDR2 from the germline V gene are SGDLS and YYNGEE. The V segment lost 4 bases and the J segment 5 bases; nucleotides outside the gene matches: 11. The CDR3 consists of 15 residues. The CDR3 here is CASSSQQGVGETQYF. The CDR3 nucleotides are TGTGCCAGCAGCTCCCAGCAGGGGGTTGGCGAGACCCAGTACTTC.

A few counts support this clone. The J gene is TRBJ1-5, the V gene TRBV11-2, with D unresolved. The V gene lost 0 bases and the J gene lost 4 bases, with 4 bases spanning the gap. Germline CDR1 is SGHAT and CDR2 is FQNNGV. The CDR3 contains 13 residues. For the CDR3, the DNA is TGTGCCAGCAGCTTAGACAGGAATCAGCCCCAGCATTTT. The encoded protein is CASSLDRNQPQHF.

V is TRBV27 and J is TRBJ2-1; a weak D match, TRBD2 (7 bases). This CDR3 region has 17 residues. Germline assignment: CDR1 MNHEY and CDR2 SMNVEV (reference sequence). Trimming removed 6 bases from V and 1 base from J, with 19 bases in between. Written as DNA, the CDR3 is TGTGCCAGCAGCCCTTTCGGTGGGGGGGCTTCCTACAATGAGCAGTTCTTC. Encoded protein: CASSPFGGGASYNEQFF.

This rearrangement joins TRBV21-1 to TRBJ1-4; TRBD1 reflects the table's D call only, with no check against the DNA. TRBV21-1 is given as a pseudogene. The CDR3 consists of 19 residues. The CDR3 DNA is TGTGCCAGCAGCAAAGAAAGCCATCCGCAGGGGCAGAGGAATGAAAAACTGTTTTTT. Translating it yields CASSKESHPQGQRNEKLFF.

The chain couples TRBV4-3 to TRBJ2-3; 11 bases align to TRBD2. Germline loops: CDR1 LGHNA, CDR2 YSLEER. V lost 0 bases and J lost 2; bases outside the gene matches: 7. The CDR3 is 18 residues long. CDR3 sequence: CASSQEVTSGGFTDTQYF. Here the CDR3 DNA reads TGCGCCAGCAGCCAAGAGGTCACTAGCGGGGGATTCACAGATACGCAGTATTTT.

V gene TRBV27 combines with J gene TRBJ1-1; no firm D call. Germline V gene sequence: CDR1 MNHEY, CDR2 SMNVEV (reference sequence). With 2 bases removed from V and 4 bases from J, the gap between germline ends came to 14 bases. The CDR3 covers 15 residues. In DNA, the CDR3 is TGTGCCAGCAGTTTAAAGTTTCTGGCAGGCACTGAAGCTTTCTTT. Its translation: CASSLKFLAGTEAFF.

V gene TRBV13 combines with J gene TRBJ2-1; 9 bases line up with TRBD2. Germline CDR1 reads PRHDT; CDR2 reads FYEKMQ (reference sequence). V was pared by 4 bases and J by 8 bases, with 15 bases of the junction left unmatched. This CDR3 spans 17 amino acids. The CDR3 region has the DNA TGTGCCAGCAGCTCCCCGGACAAGCGGGGGGCTCTCCATGAGCAGTTCTTC. It translates to CASSSPDKRGALHEQFF.

This chain links TRBV7-2 with TRBJ1-5, with D maybe TRBD1 (6 bases). V lost 5 bases and J lost 0, with 11 bases in between. The CDR3 sequence is 15 residues long. CDR1 is SGHTA and CDR2 is FQGNSA in the germline V gene. The CDR3 nucleotides read TGTGCCAGCAGCAAACAGGGCCCTAGCAATCAGCCCCAGCATTTT. Translation gives CASSKQGPSNQPQHF. Combining the CDR3 with reference TRBV7-2 and TRBJ1-5 gives the whole variable domain GAGVSQSPSNKVTEKGKDVELRCDPISGHTALYWYRQSLGQGLEFLIYFQGNSAPDKSGLPSDRFSAERTGGSVSTLTIQRTQQEDSAVYLCASSKQGPSNQPQHFGDGTRLSIL.

CDR3 nucleotide sequence: TGTGCCAGCAGCTTCCCACCAGGGGACACTGAAGCTTTCTTT. Its translation is CASSFPPGDTEAFF. The chain couples TRBV7-9 to TRBJ1-1; possibly TRBD1 for D (6 bases). CDR1 is SEHNR and CDR2 is FQNEAQ in the germline V gene (reference sequence). The CDR3 totals 14 residues. V lost 3 bases and J lost 3, with 11 bases in between. Together with reference TRBV7-9 and TRBJ1-1, the CDR3 gives the full variable domain: DTGVSQNPRHKITKRGQNVTFRCDPISEHNRLYWYRQTLGQGPEFLTYFQNEAQLEKSRLLSDRFSAERPKGSFSTLEIQRTEQGDSAMYLCASSFPPGDTEAFFGQGTRLTVV.

The genes are TRBV5-6 and TRBJ2-7, with D unresolved. Between the trimmed V and J ends, which lost 5 bases and 0 bases, there was a span of 6 bases. Germline values: CDR1 SGHDT, CDR2 YYEEEE. The CDR3 is 12 amino acids. In nucleotides, the CDR3 is TGTGCCAGCAGTCTTAGCTCCTACGAGCAGTACTTC. It specifies CASSLSSYEQYF.